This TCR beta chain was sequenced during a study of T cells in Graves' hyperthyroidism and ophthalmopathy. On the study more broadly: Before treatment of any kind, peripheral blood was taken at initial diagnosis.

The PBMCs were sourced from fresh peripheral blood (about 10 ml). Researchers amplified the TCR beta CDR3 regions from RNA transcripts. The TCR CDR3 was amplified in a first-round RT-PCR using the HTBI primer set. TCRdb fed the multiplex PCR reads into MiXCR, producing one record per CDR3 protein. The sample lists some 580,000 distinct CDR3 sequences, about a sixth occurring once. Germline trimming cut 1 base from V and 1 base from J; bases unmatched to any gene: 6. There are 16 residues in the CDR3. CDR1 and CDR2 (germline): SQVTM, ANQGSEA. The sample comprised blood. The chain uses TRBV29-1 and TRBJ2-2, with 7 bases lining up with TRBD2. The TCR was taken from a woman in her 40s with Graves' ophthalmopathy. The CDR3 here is CSVEGIAGMNTGELFF. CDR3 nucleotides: TGCAGCGTTGAAGGGATAGCGGGTATGAACACCGGGGAGCTGTTTTTT.